A selection of T cell receptor beta chains follows, all from one sample in a study of early T cells in non-severe SARS-CoV-2 infection. MiXCR, applied by TCRdb to the 5' RACE reads, yields one record per CDR3 protein. The sample has 100,000 to 120,000 distinct CDR3 sequences; around an eighth are singletons. The specimen was whole blood, collected at baseline. The receptors were sampled from an adult who was a healthcare worker with PCR-confirmed SARS-CoV-2 infection or an uninfected control (not recorded which). CDR3s include the opening cysteine and the closing phenylalanine or tryptophan. Each record gives: D gene, V gene, CDR3 length, clone size, J gene, CDR3 DNA, CDR3 protein. D genes are given only for firm matches. A row's size may be missing; if present it is once, few, many or a size class.

>NA|TRBV7-9|15|NA|TRBJ1-6
TGTGCCAGCAGCCAGCGCTCCCAGGGTTACTCACCCCTCCACTTT
CASSQRSQGYSPLHF
>TRBD1|TRBV5-1|15|NA|TRBJ2-7
TGCGCCAGCAGCTTGGGCGACAGGGCCTCCTACGAGCAGTACTTC
CASSLGDRASYEQYF
>TRBD1|TRBV11-2|18|many|TRBJ2-1
TGTGCCAGCAGCACTACTGGGACAGGGGCTAATCGTTACAATGAGCAGTTCTTC
CASSTTGTGANRYNEQFF
>TRBD1|TRBV5-6|16|NA|TRBJ2-1
TGTGCCAGCAGCTTGGTTGACAGGGGGGAGTACAATGAGCAGTTCTTC
CASSLVDRGEYNEQFF
>TRBD2|TRBV5-1|15|NA|TRBJ2-5
TGCGCCAGCAGCCTGCAGCGGGGGGGCCGAGAGACCCAGTACTTC
CASSLQRGGRETQYF
>NA|TRBV29-1|13|few|TRBJ2-1
TGCAGCGTTGAAAGAACCAGCAACGATGAGCAGTTCTTC
CSVERTSNDEQFF
>NA|TRBV11-2|14|NA|TRBJ2-7
TGTGCCAGCAACGGCGGGGACGCCTCCTACGAGCAGTACTTC
CASNGGDASYEQYF
>TRBD2|TRBV7-3|15|many|TRBJ2-7
TGTGCCAGCAGCTTAAAAGGCGGGAGTCAGTACGAGCAGTACTTC
CASSLKGGSQYEQYF
>NA|TRBV7-9|20|many|TRBJ1-4
TGTGCCAGCAGCTTAGGTCTCTGGAGGGGAACAGTTCAATCTAATGAAAAACTGTTTTTT
CASSLGLWRGTVQSNEKLFF
>TRBD1|TRBV19|13|few|TRBJ2-7
TGTGCCAGTAGTATGGACAGGACCTACGAGCAGTACTTC
CASSMDRTYEQYF
>NA|TRBV6-1|14|few|TRBJ1-1
TGTGCCAGCAATCTACAGGGACGGAACACTGAAGCTTTCTTT
CASNLQGRNTEAFF
>TRBD1|TRBV9|14|few|TRBJ2-7
TGTGCCAGCAGCTCAGGGGGCACTAATTACGAGCAGTACTTC
CASSSGGTNYEQYF
>TRBD1|TRBV20-1|19|many|TRBJ2-4
TGCAGTGCTTCCACTGGTCCTGACAGGGAAACTCTAGCCAAAAACATTCAGTACTTC
CSASTGPDRETLAKNIQYF
>TRBD2|TRBV20-1|12|many|TRBJ2-2
TGCAGTGCTAGCGGGGGGACCGGGGAGCTGTTTTTT
CSASGGTGELFF
>NA|TRBV27|14|many|TRBJ1-2
TGTGCCAGCAGTTTGGGGAGGGAAGATAACGGCTACACCTTC
CASSLGREDNGYTF
>NA|TRBV18|15|NA|TRBJ1-6
TGTGCCAGCTCACCATACGATGAGGGGAATTCACCCCTCCACTTT
CASSPYDEGNSPLHF
>TRBD1|TRBV10-1|16|NA|TRBJ2-1
TGCGCCAGCAGTTCCGACAGGGGGCGACGAGGCAATGAGCAGTTCTTC
CASSSDRGRRGNEQFF
>NA|TRBV4-1|16|few|TRBJ2-1
TGCGCCAGCAGCCAAGTGGACATTATCATATACAATGAGCAGTTCTTC
CASSQVDIIIYNEQFF
>TRBD2|TRBV7-9|17|NA|TRBJ2-3
TGTGCCAGCAGCTTGGAATTAGCGGGGGGGCCTACCGATACGCAGTATTTT
CASSLELAGGPTDTQYF
>NA|TRBV5-1|17|NA|TRBJ2-7
TGCGCCAGCAGCCGCCCTTCTACCGGGACGCCTTTACAGGAGCAGTACTTC
CASSRPSTGTPLQEQYF
>NA|TRBV7-9|12|NA|TRBJ2-7
TGTGCCAGCAGCCCAGGGAGCAACGAGCAGTACTTC
CASSPGSNEQYF
>NA|TRBV5-1|14|NA|TRBJ2-3
TGCGCCAGCAGCTTGCCCCTAACCGGAGATACGCAGTATTTT
CASSLPLTGDTQYF
>NA|TRBV24-1|13|NA|TRBJ2-3
TGTGCCACCAGTGATTCCGGACGGAGTGCGCAGTATTTT
CATSDSGRSAQYF
>NA|TRBV20-1|14|NA|TRBJ2-6
TGCAGTGCTAGCGAGAGCTCTGGGGCCAACGTCCTGACTTTC
CSASESSGANVLTF
>TRBD2|TRBV10-1|14|few|TRBJ2-1
TGCGCCAGCAGTGAAAGTCTAGCGGGGGATGAGCAGTTCTTC
CASSESLAGDEQFF